Listed below are T cell receptor beta chains from one sample, sequenced in a study of blood T cell repertoires in COVID-19. Measured with immunoSEQ multiplex PCR; TCRdb has only the in-frame clones, and not every one. The sample shows a few hundred thousand clones, roughly 85% of them seen only once. The specimen was peripheral blood. These receptors were obtained from a human donor in a cohort sampled during active COVID-19. Each CDR3 is given with its conserved first and last residue. D genes are given only for firm matches. Size tells how often a clone was seen (once, few, many) or the class of an expanded clone, and some rows leave it out.

. TRBJ1-4 TRBV25-1 TRBD1 CASSEFRGGGRSNEKLFF TGTGCCAGCAGTGAATTTCGAGGGGGCGGAAGGTCGAATGAAAAACTGTTTTTT
. TRBJ1-5 TRBV12-5 . CASGSPRVNQPQHF TGTGCTAGTGGTTCCCCCAGGGTCAATCAGCCCCAGCATTTT
. TRBJ2-2 TRBV9 TRBD1 CASSVEGQDTGELFF TGTGCCAGCAGCGTAGAAGGACAGGACACCGGGGAGCTGTTTTTT
once TRBJ1-6 TRBV29-1 TRBD1 CSVGDRGDSPLHF TGCAGCGTTGGGGACAGGGGTGATTCACCCCTCCACTTT
once TRBJ1-2 TRBV2 . CASSESRAAYYGYTF TGTGCCAGCAGTGAATCGAGGGCAGCGTACTATGGCTACACCTTC
. TRBJ2-3 TRBV24-1 . CATSDPSGTDTQYF TGTGCCACCAGTGATCCGAGTGGCACAGATACGCAGTATTTT
. TRBJ1-3 TRBV10-3 . CAIAGVSGNTIYF TGTGCCATCGCGGGGGTCTCTGGAAACACCATATATTTT
. TRBJ1-2 TRBV19 . CASSILSLRNYGYTF TGTGCCAGTAGTATACTGAGTCTACGGAACTATGGCTACACCTTC
. TRBJ1-6 TRBV27 TRBD1 CASNDRGSYNSPLHF TGTGCCAGCAACGACAGGGGATCCTATAATTCACCCCTCCACTTT
. TRBJ2-1 TRBV5-1 . CASSFRGGNEQFF TGCGCCAGCAGCTTTAGGGGGGGCAATGAGCAGTTCTTC
. TRBJ1-1 TRBV7-9 . CASSLGAGSTEAFF TGTGCCAGCAGCTTAGGGGCCGGGAGCACTGAAGCTTTCTTT
. TRBJ2-5 TRBV19 . CASSIGGGYQETQYF TGTGCCAGTAGTATAGGAGGGGGTTACCAAGAGACCCAGTACTTC
. TRBJ2-7 TRBV24-1 TRBD1 CATSDLGTGEQYF TGTGCCACCAGTGATCTGGGGACAGGGGAGCAGTACTTC
. TRBJ2-7 TRBV3-1/TRBV3-2 . CASSQLGGDEQYF TGTGCCAGCAGCCAATTAGGAGGGGACGAGCAGTACTTC
. TRBJ2-5 TRBV19 TRBD1 CASSARDRALQETQYF TGTGCCAGTAGTGCCCGGGACAGGGCCCTGCAAGAGACCCAGTACTTC
. TRBJ2-2 TRBV5-1 TRBD1 CASSRSTGSGELFF TGCGCCAGCAGCCGATCGACAGGGAGCGGGGAGCTGTTTTTT
. TRBJ1-2 TRBV19 . CASSIVGFSYGYTF TGTGCCAGTAGTATAGTGGGCTTCTCCTATGGCTACACCTTC
. TRBJ1-1 TRBV29-1 . CSGTANTEAFF TGCAGCGGGACAGCTAACACTGAAGCTTTCTTT
. TRBJ2-7 TRBV10-3 . CAISESRGRAGYEQYF TGTGCCATCAGTGAGTCGAGGGGCAGGGCGGGATACGAGCAGTACTTC
. TRBJ1-2 TRBV7-2 . CASSPEASYGYTF TGTGCCAGCAGCCCCGAAGCCTCGTATGGCTACACCTTC
few TRBJ1-1 TRBV25-1 . CASSVGGTYTEAFF TGTGCCAGCAGTGTAGGAGGGACCTACACTGAAGCTTTCTTT
. TRBJ2-3 TRBV10-3 TRBD1 CAISGQGVTEGTDTQYF TGTGCCATCAGTGGACAGGGGGTTACGGAGGGGACAGATACGCAGTATTTT
. TRBJ2-5 TRBV15 TRBD2 CATSRDSGGAETQYF TGTGCCACCAGCAGAGATAGCGGGGGGGCAGAGACCCAGTACTTC
. TRBJ2-7 TRBV5-1 . CASSTARPEDEQYF TGCGCCAGCAGCACAGCCAGGCCAGAAGACGAGCAGTACTTC
. TRBJ1-4 TRBV21-1 . CATTPQSSSTNEKLFF TGTGCCACCACCCCCCAAAGTAGTTCAACTAATGAAAAACTGTTTTTT
. TRBJ2-1 TRBV3-1/TRBV3-2 TRBD2 CASSQEWGGSRHEQFF TGTGCCAGCAGCCAAGAGTGGGGGGGTTCCCGGCATGAGCAGTTCTTC
. TRBJ2-2 TRBV5-1 TRBD1 CASSDDRGTGELFF TGCGCCAGCAGCGATGACAGGGGAACCGGGGAGCTGTTTTTT
. TRBJ1-2 TRBV30 . CAWSVRQAHYGYTF TGTGCCTGGAGTGTACGACAGGCCCACTATGGCTACACCTTC
. TRBJ2-2 TRBV7-3 TRBD1 CASQGATGELFF TGTGCCAGCCAGGGGGCCACCGGGGAGCTGTTTTTT
. TRBJ2-3 TRBV5-8 TRBD2 CASSWGGVPSTDTQYF TGTGCCAGCAGCTGGGGGGGGGTCCCCTCAACAGATACGCAGTATTTT
. TRBJ1-4 TRBV30 TRBD1 CAWSTGVEKLFF TGTGCCTGGTCGACAGGGGTCGAAAAACTGTTTTTT
. TRBJ1-1 TRBV19 . CASSISVMNTEAFF TGTGCCAGTAGTATTTCGGTGATGAACACTGAAGCTTTCTTT
few TRBJ1-1 TRBV7-9 . CASSFRENTEAFF TGTGCCAGCTCATTCAGGGAGAACACTGAAGCTTTCTTT
. TRBJ2-2 TRBV27 . CASRSTMDSGELFF TGTGCCAGCAGGTCGACTATGGACTCCGGGGAGCTGTTTTTT
. TRBJ1-6 TRBV14 . CASSQATRTYSYNSPLHF TGTGCCAGCAGCCAAGCAACTAGGACCTACTCTTATAATTCACCCCTCCACTTT
. TRBJ1-4 TRBV6-1 TRBD1 CASSDGQGREKLFF TGTGCCAGCAGTGATGGACAGGGCCGGGAAAAACTGTTTTTT
. TRBJ1-1 TRBV30 . CAWSGTLMNTEAFF TGTGCCTGGAGTGGAACTTTAATGAACACTGAAGCTTTCTTT
. TRBJ2-7 TRBV3-1/TRBV3-2 . CASSLRSGSYEQYF TGTGCCAGCAGCCTCCGGTCCGGCTCCTACGAGCAGTACTTC
once TRBJ1-2 TRBV7-9 . CASSLAKDRANYGYTF TGTGCCAGCAGCTTAGCGAAGGACAGAGCTAACTATGGCTACACCTTC
. TRBJ2-3 TRBV30 TRBD2 CAWGPQLAGGTDTQYF TGTGCCTGGGGACCTCAGCTAGCGGGGGGCACAGATACGCAGTATTTT
. TRBJ2-4 TRBV27 . CASSLGAGRGIYIQYF TGTGCCAGCAGTTTGGGGGCAGGGAGGGGTATTTACATTCAGTACTTC
. TRBJ2-1 TRBV2 . CASRGSERNEQFF TGTGCCAGCAGGGGTAGCGAGAGAAATGAGCAGTTCTTC
. TRBJ2-3 TRBV24-1 . CATSDLRTSTDTQYF TGTGCCACCAGTGATCTCAGGACTAGCACAGATACGCAGTATTTT
. TRBJ2-7 TRBV6-5 TRBD1 CASSRQGGSYEQYF TGTGCCAGCAGCCGACAGGGCGGATCCTACGAGCAGTACTTC
once TRBJ2-7 TRBV5-5 . CASSPGRYYEQYF TGTGCCAGCAGCCCCGGCAGGTACTACGAGCAGTACTTC
once TRBJ1-6 TRBV5-4 TRBD1 CASSLEGQGLSPLHF TGTGCCAGCAGCTTGGAAGGACAGGGTCTTTCACCCCTCCACTTT
. TRBJ2-7 TRBV9 TRBD2 CASSGVGLAGPYEQYF TGTGCCAGCAGCGGAGTGGGACTAGCGGGACCCTACGAGCAGTACTTC
. TRBJ2-1 TRBV29-1 . CSGRRGWGSSYNEQFF TGCAGCGGACGGAGGGGCTGGGGAAGCTCCTACAATGAGCAGTTCTTC
. TRBJ2-7 TRBV7-3 TRBD1 CASSPTDRGWEQYF TGTGCCAGCAGCCCGACAGACAGGGGATGGGAGCAGTACTTC
once TRBJ1-2 TRBV30 . CAWSPRGADGYTF TGTGCCTGGAGCCCACGGGGGGCAGATGGCTACACCTTC
. TRBJ2-4 TRBV3-1/TRBV3-2 . CASSHRGRDIQYF TGTGCCAGCAGCCACAGGGGCCGGGACATTCAGTACTTC
. TRBJ2-3 TRBV24-1 TRBD2 CATSPMGQRGSTDTQYF TGTGCCACCAGTCCGATGGGGCAGCGGGGGTCAACAGATACGCAGTATTTT
. TRBJ2-5 TRBV5-1 . CASSWGDQETQYF TGCGCCAGCAGCTGGGGGGATCAAGAGACCCAGTACTTC
. TRBJ1-3 TRBV5-1 . CASSPEGVSGNTIYF TGCGCCAGCAGCCCGGAGGGAGTCTCTGGAAACACCATATATTTT
. TRBJ1-6 TRBV20-1 . CSASGGDGSPLHF TGCAGTGCTAGTGGGGGGGATGGGTCACCCCTCCACTTT